One sample yielded the 27 T cell receptor beta chains listed below, sequenced in a study of CD8+ T cells in alopecia areata. As the sequencing template, cDNA was produced by extracting RNA and reverse transcribing it. Some clones are missing from TCRdb's copy, which holds only in-frame ones; the method was immunoSEQ multiplex PCR. The table has approximately 150,000 clones, about two thirds seen once. Sequenced: CD8+ T cells sorted from blood. The receptor set was obtained from a human donor in good health.

The V call is TRBV1, the J call TRBJ1-3; the table assigns TRBD1, which was not confirmed against the DNA. TRBV1 is reported as a pseudogene. The CDR3 has 17 residues. The CDR3 spells CTSSQAPDRAAGNTIYF. The CDR3 nucleotides are TGCACCAGCAGCCAAGCTCCGGACAGGGCTGCTGGAAACACCATATATTTT.

The chain employs TRBV12-5 and TRBJ1-4; D remains ambiguous. This CDR3 is 12 amino acids long. Germline V CDR1 and CDR2: LGHNT, FRNRAP. V was shortened by 3 bases and J by 12 bases, with 11 bases between the two germline ends. CDR3 protein: CASGLDSSELFF. The CDR3 region has the DNA TGTGCTAGTGGTTTAGACTCCTCGGAACTGTTTTTT.

In this sample, this clone turned up a few times. The sample contains more than one DNA sequence encoding this CDR3. The J gene is TRBJ1-2, the V gene TRBV29-1; D not certain. This CDR3 has 11 amino acids. Germline V lookup: CDR1 SQVTM, CDR2 ANQGSEA. Between the trimmed V and J ends, which lost 4 bases and 6 bases, there was a span of 9 bases. The CDR3 here is CSVGTRHGYTF. DNA of the CDR3: TGCAGCGTTGGGACCCGCCATGGCTACACCTTC.

The rearrangement links TRBV7-3 to TRBJ1-4, with D tentatively TRBD1 (6 bases). Germline-derived CDR1 and CDR2 are SGHTA and FQGTGA. Trimming shortened V by 5 bases and J by 0 bases, and 10 bases separated the two germline ends. This CDR3 has 15 amino acids. The CDR3 spells CASSPGHATNEKLFF. The CDR3, as DNA: TGTGCCAGCAGCCCGGGACACGCAACTAATGAAAAACTGTTTTTT.

This sequence joins TRBV7-3 and TRBJ1-1; 10 nucleotides match TRBD1. Looked up from germline, CDR1 is SGHTA and CDR2 is FQGTGA. The length of the CDR3 is 15 residues. Germline trimming cut 2 bases from V and 3 bases from J; bases unmatched to any gene: 3. The chain's CDR3 is CASSLGTGVDTEAFF. Written as DNA, the CDR3 is TGTGCCAGCAGCTTAGGGACAGGGGTGGACACTGAAGCTTTCTTT. Looking up the rest from reference TRBV7-3 and TRBJ1-1 gives the full variable domain: GAGVSQTPSNKVTEKGKYVELRCDPISGHTALYWYRQSLGQGPEFLIYFQGTGAADDSGLPNDRFFAVRPEGSVSTLKIQRTERGDSAVYLCASSLGTGVDTEAFFGQGTRLTVV.

The chain is built from TRBV6-5 and TRBJ1-2, with D tentatively TRBD1 (6 bases). Deletions cut 0 bases from V and 2 bases from J, with 7 bases between. Germline CDR1 is MNHEY and CDR2 is SVGAGI. This CDR3 is 14 amino acids long. CDR3 DNA: TGTGCCAGCAGTTACTCGCAGGGGAACTATGGCTACACCTTC. This translates into CASSYSQGNYGYTF.

This rearrangement joins TRBV2 to TRBJ1-2; D is unclear. The CDR3 totals 15 residues. Per the germline V gene, CDR1 is SNHLY and CDR2 is FYNNEI. V lost 2 bases to trimming and J lost 4 bases, with 14 bases between them. The CDR3 DNA reads as TGTGCCAGCAGTGAATCACTATTAATGGGCTATGGCTACACCTTC. It codes for CASSESLLMGYGYTF.

J is TRBJ2-2 and V is TRBV27; no firm D call. The germline V gene has CDR1 MNHEY and CDR2 SMNVEV (reference sequence). The CDR3 has 14 residues. V lost 5 bases and J lost 2, with 9 bases in between. The chain's CDR3 is CASSTHRNTGELFF. The CDR3 nucleotides are TGTGCCAGCAGTACGCACCGAAACACCGGGGAGCTGTTTTTT.

The rearrangement uses TRBV28 and TRBJ2-1, with 8 bases fitting TRBD1. The length of the CDR3 is 17 residues. Germline assignment: CDR1 MDHEN and CDR2 SYDVKM. V trimming: 7 bases; J trimming: 2 bases; junction bases outside the gene matches: 13. CDR3 region: CASTPPPGQGAYNEQFF. CDR3 sequence (DNA): TGTGCCAGCACCCCGCCGCCCGGACAGGGAGCCTACAATGAGCAGTTCTTC.

The V call is TRBV2, the J call TRBJ1-1; D gene uncertain. Germline V lookup: CDR1 SNHLY, CDR2 FYNNEI. V was pared by 10 bases and J by 6 bases, with 12 bases between. The CDR3 totals 11 residues. The chain's CDR3 is CAIRRSAEAFF. The CDR3 coding sequence is TGTGCCATCAGGAGGAGCGCTGAAGCTTTCTTT.

This rearrangement joins TRBV7-2 to TRBJ1-2, with TRBD1 matching 9 bases. Germline V gives CDR1 SGHTA, CDR2 FQGNSA. CDR3 length equals 15 residues. The junction had 11 bases not matched to a gene; V was cut back by 6 bases and J by 6 bases. The CDR3 region is CASSSTGTGQNGYTF. CDR3 sequence (DNA): TGTGCCAGCAGTTCCACCGGGACAGGGCAGAATGGCTACACCTTC.

This sequence joins TRBV5-1 and TRBJ2-7; 9 nucleotides agree with TRBD2. The CDR3 is 15 amino acids. Losses at the gene ends were 4 bases for V and 2 bases for J; bases not matched to a gene: 7. The germline gives CDR1 SGHRS, CDR2 YFSETQ. The CDR3 protein is CASSPLAGATYEQYF. Written as DNA, the CDR3 is TGCGCCAGCAGCCCATTAGCGGGAGCGACCTACGAGCAGTACTTC. The full variable domain, with the rest looked up from reference TRBV5-1 and TRBJ2-7, is KAGVTQTPRYLIKTRGQQVTLSCSPISGHRSVSWYQQTPGQGLQFLFEYFSETQRNKGNFPGRFSGRQFSNSRSEMNVSTLELGDSALYLCASSPLAGATYEQYFGPGTRLTVT.

The rearrangement uses TRBV9 and TRBJ2-1, with 9 nucleotides matching TRBD1. Germline V lookup: CDR1 SGDLS, CDR2 YYNGEE. The CDR3 spans 15 residues. After removal of 3 bases from V and 9 bases from J, the junction contained 10 bases not matched to a gene. CDR3 coding DNA: TGTGCCAGCAGCGCCCCCGGGACAGGGCTTGGTGAGCAGTTCTTC. This sequence encodes CASSAPGTGLGEQFF.

This chain joins TRBV20-1 and TRBJ2-2; D is uncertain. Trimming removed 4 bases at V and 9 bases at J, with 9 bases between. Germline loops: CDR1 DFQATT, CDR2 SNEGSKA (reference sequence). The CDR3 length is 11 residues. In DNA, the CDR3 is TGCAGTGCTAAGATCAGGAGGGAGCTGTTTTTT. Protein product: CSAKIRRELFF.

The chain couples TRBV11-2 to TRBJ2-5, with TRBD1 as a possible D gene (5 bases). From germline, CDR1 is SGHAT and CDR2 FQNNGV. This CDR3 spans 14 amino acids. The V end was cut by 1 base, the J end by 1 base, with 7 bases between. This CDR3 is CASSLAGSQETQYF. DNA for the CDR3: TGTGCCAGCAGCTTAGCAGGGTCCCAAGAGACCCAGTACTTC.

The chain has TRBV4-2 and TRBJ1-2; tentative D call: TRBD1 (5 bases). The CDR3 loop spans 15 amino acids. Trimming left V 0 bases short and J 4 bases short, with 12 bases between. Germline assignment: CDR1 LGHNA and CDR2 YNFKEQ. As DNA, the CDR3 is TGTGCCAGCAGCCAAGAGCCTGGGACCCTCTATGGCTACACCTTC. Translating gives CASSQEPGTLYGYTF.

This chain connects TRBV6-6 to TRBJ2-1; the D is unclear. Germline V gene data show CDR1 as MNHNY and CDR2 as SVGAGI (reference sequence). The CDR3 is 12 residues long. With 2 bases removed from V and 7 bases from J, the gap between germline ends came to 6 bases. CDR3 coding DNA: TGTGCCAGCAGTTACGACGGGAATGAGCAGTTCTTC. It specifies CASSYDGNEQFF.

This clone has only a few counts. The genes are TRBV7-9 and TRBJ2-5; 10 positions agree with TRBD2. This CDR3 has 15 residues. V lost 5 bases to trimming and J lost 5 bases; unmatched junction nucleotides: 8. Germline-derived CDR1 and CDR2 are SEHNR and FQNEAQ (reference sequence). The CDR3 region is CASSRKREGRETQYF. In DNA form, the CDR3 reads TGTGCCAGCAGCCGCAAGCGGGAGGGCCGGGAGACCCAGTACTTC.

The sample holds a few counts of this clone. V and J are TRBV19 and TRBJ2-1; weak D call: TRBD2 (5 bases). Trimming cost V 7 bases and J 9 bases, with 10 bases left between them. Germline V gene data show CDR1 as LNHDA and CDR2 as SQIVND (reference sequence). This CDR3 comprises 11 residues. The CDR3 nucleotides read TGTGCCAGTAACGGAGAGGGTGAGCAGTTCTTC. Translated, it gives CASNGEGEQFF.

The sample holds a few counts of this clone. The chain combines TRBV12-5 with TRBJ2-1, with a tentative D call TRBD2 (6 bases). Trimming removed 5 bases at V and 12 bases at J, with 11 bases between. Looked up from germline, CDR1 is LGHNT and CDR2 is FRNRAP. This CDR3 is 11 amino acids long. In nucleotides, the CDR3 is TGTGCTAGTGGTAGGGACGGGGGGCAGTTCTTC. Translation: CASGRDGGQFF.

V is TRBV30 and J is TRBJ1-1, with D uncertain. Germline V gene data show CDR1 as GTSNPN and CDR2 as SVGIG (reference sequence). The CDR3 has 13 residues. The ends were cut back, 2 bases at V and 4 bases at J, with 11 bases in the middle. As DNA, the CDR3 is TGTGCCTGGAGTAGTATTTTCCCCACTGAAGCTTTCTTT. It is translated as CAWSSIFPTEAFF.

In its sample, this clone was seen once. The chain combines TRBV7-9 with TRBJ2-1; tentative D call: TRBD2 (5 bases). This CDR3 comprises 16 residues. V lost 4 bases and J lost 0, with 13 bases in between. Germline CDR1 is SEHNR and CDR2 is FQNEAQ (reference sequence). DNA for the CDR3: TGTGCCAGCAGCTCCCTCGGTGGGAGCTCCTACAATGAGCAGTTCTTC. Encoded protein: CASSSLGGSSYNEQFF. The full variable domain, its missing parts supplied by reference TRBV7-9 and TRBJ2-1, is DTGVSQNPRHKITKRGQNVTFRCDPISEHNRLYWYRQTLGQGPEFLTYFQNEAQLEKSRLLSDRFSAERPKGSFSTLEIQRTEQGDSAMYLCASSSLGGSSYNEQFFGPGTRLTVL.

The chain combines TRBV29-1 with TRBJ1-5; D unclear. Trimming removed 6 bases from V and 4 bases from J, with 10 bases in between. From germline, CDR1 is SQVTM and CDR2 ANQGSEA. The CDR3 is 12 residues long. The CDR3 reads CSVGSWNQPQHF. CDR3 DNA: TGCAGCGTCGGCTCCTGGAATCAGCCCCAGCATTTT.

The chain recombines TRBV15 with TRBJ2-1; D is possibly TRBD2 (5 bases). Germline-derived CDR1 and CDR2 are LNHNV and YYDKDF (reference sequence). Trimming cost V 9 bases and J 0 bases, with 12 bases left between them. The CDR3 extends over 14 amino acids. The CDR3 bases are TGTGCCACGGGCGGGTTACTCTCCTACAATGAGCAGTTCTTC. The encoded protein is CATGGLLSYNEQFF.

V and J are TRBV21-1 and TRBJ2-7. TRBV21-1 is designated a pseudogene. The CDR3 is made up of 14 amino acids. DNA for the CDR3: TGTGCCAGCAGCGGGCCGGGGGCTACCTACGAGCAGTACTTC. Translation: CASSGPGATYEQYF.

DNA of the CDR3: TGTGCCAGCAGTTTCGGGACAGGGGGTGAGCAGTACTTC. Its translation: CASSFGTGGEQYF. The chain links TRBV27 to TRBJ2-7; 11 bases fit TRBD1. V shed 3 bases, J shed 7 bases, and the junction held 2 bases outside the gene matches. The germline V gene has CDR1 MNHEY and CDR2 SMNVEV (reference sequence). The CDR3 sequence is 13 residues long.

This clone was observed a few times. The chain uses TRBV7-6 and TRBJ2-7; D is unclear. The CDR3 contains 13 residues. The germline V and J ends were trimmed by 5 bases and 5 bases, with 13 bases remaining between them. Per germline, CDR1 SGHVS and CDR2 FNYEAQ. This CDR3 reads CASSPLLDDEQYF. CDR3 in DNA: TGTGCCAGCAGCCCCCTCCTTGACGACGAGCAGTACTTC.